A selection of T cell receptor beta chains follows, all from one sample in a study of long-term antiretroviral therapy in people with HIV. Here immunoSEQ multiplex PCR was the method, and the copy in TCRdb shows in-frame clones only, minus some. Here the sample spans 20,000 to 25,000 clones, about four fifths being singletons. This sample comprised unsorted PBMCs, obtained less than 2.5 years after starting antiretroviral therapy. Receptors originate from a man aged 35 to 55 with HIV. The CDR3 runs from the conserved cysteine through the conserved F or W. A D gene is named only where the DNA matches it firmly. A row's size may be missing; if present it is once, few, many or a size class.

v_call,d_call,clone_size,j_call,cdr3_nt,cdr3_aa
TRBV19,NA,NA,TRBJ2-6,TGTGCCAGTAGTTACGCAGGTATGGCTGGGGCCAACGTCCTGACTTTC,CASSYAGMAGANVLTF
TRBV10-3,NA,NA,TRBJ1-1,TGTGCCATCCGGTGGGCAGAGAACACTGAAGCTTTCTTT,CAIRWAENTEAFF
TRBV13,TRBD2,NA,TRBJ2-1,TGTGCCAGCAGCCCCCCTGGCGGGAGTTCCGGACTCTCAACTTCAAATGAGCAGTTCTTC,CASSPPGGSSGLSTSNEQFF
TRBV6-1,NA,NA,TRBJ1-4,TGTGCCAGCAGTGCAACCGAACTCCTAGGAGAAAAACTGTTTTTT,CASSATELLGEKLFF
TRBV10-3,NA,NA,TRBJ2-3,TGTGCCATCAGTGAGGACGTTCGGGTTGCCCCAGATACGCAGTATTTT,CAISEDVRVAPDTQYF
TRBV5-4,NA,NA,TRBJ2-3,TGTGCCAGCAGCTCGGGACCATGGGTCCCAGATACGCAGTATTTT,CASSSGPWVPDTQYF
TRBV14,TRBD2,NA,TRBJ2-5,TGTGCCAGCAGCCAGGGGACTAGCGGGGGTGAGACCCAGTACTTC,CASSQGTSGGETQYF
TRBV14,NA,medium-sized,TRBJ2-7,TGTGCCAGCAGCCAAGACCGGTACCACGAGCAGTACTTC,CASSQDRYHEQYF
TRBV28,NA,medium-sized,TRBJ1-1,TGTGCCAGCAGTTTATCCCCGGTCACTGAAGCTTTCTTT,CASSLSPVTEAFF
TRBV23-1,TRBD1,NA,TRBJ2-5,TGCGCCAGCAGTCAAGGTGGGACAGGGAGAGGCGAGACCCAGTACTTC,CASSQGGTGRGETQYF
TRBV11-1,NA,NA,TRBJ1-6,TGTGCCAGCAGCCAAGACAGGAATGTTAAATATAATTCACCCCTCCACTTT,CASSQDRNVKYNSPLHF
TRBV5-6,NA,NA,TRBJ2-1,TGTGCCAGCAGATTCAGGGGAGTACAGGAGCAGTTCTTC,CASRFRGVQEQFF
TRBV30,NA,NA,TRBJ1-4,TGTGCCTGGGCTCATAGTGGGACTAATGAAAAACTGTTTTTT,CAWAHSGTNEKLFF
TRBV9,TRBD2,NA,TRBJ2-1,TGTGCCAGCAGCGTTAGACTAGCGGGAGAGGTCAATGAGCAGTTCTTC,CASSVRLAGEVNEQFF
TRBV27,TRBD1,few,TRBJ2-3,TGTGCCAGCAGGACAGGGAGCACAGATACGCAGTATTTT,CASRTGSTDTQYF
TRBV27,TRBD2,NA,TRBJ2-3,TGTGCCAGCAGAATAAGCGGGATCAGCACAGATACGCAGTATTTT,CASRISGISTDTQYF
TRBV18,NA,NA,TRBJ2-7,TGTGCCAGCTCAGGATTGGGTAGCGGCTTCTCCTACGAGCAGTACTTC,CASSGLGSGFSYEQYF
TRBV19,NA,NA,TRBJ2-1,TGTGCCAGTTCACTCCGATTAGGGCTGGCTGAGCAGTTCTTC,CASSLRLGLAEQFF
TRBV19,TRBD1,NA,TRBJ2-3,TGTGCCAGTAGTGCAGGGGGTACAGGAGTCACAGATACGCAGTATTTT,CASSAGGTGVTDTQYF
TRBV27,NA,NA,TRBJ2-7,TGTGCCAGCAGTCGGATCGGGGCCTTCCCCTCCTACGAGCAGTACTTC,CASSRIGAFPSYEQYF
TRBV4-1,NA,NA,TRBJ1-2,TGCGCCAGCAGCCAAGGGGTGGTGTTGGTCAGTGGCTACACCTTC,CASSQGVVLVSGYTF
TRBV7-3,TRBD1,NA,TRBJ2-7,TGTGCCAGCAGCCCAACCCCAGGGGGCAGGTACGAGCAGTACTTC,CASSPTPGGRYEQYF
TRBV10-2,NA,NA,TRBJ2-7,TGCGCCAGCAGTGCCTCTCTCATTGAGGGACCCCAATTCGAGCAGTACTTC,CASSASLIEGPQFEQYF
TRBV7-9,TRBD1,NA,TRBJ1-6,TGTGCCAGCAGACAACCGGGACAGGGAAATTCACCCCTCCACTTT,CASRQPGQGNSPLHF
TRBV5-6,NA,NA,TRBJ1-4,TGTGCCAGCACCATTTTGGGCGGGATGACGGATGAAAAACTGTTTTTT,CASTILGGMTDEKLFF
TRBV19,NA,NA,TRBJ2-2,TGTGCCAGTAGTACTTACACCGGGGAGCTGTTTTTT,CASSTYTGELFF
TRBV7-2,NA,NA,TRBJ1-6,TGTGCCAGCAGCTTAGTTACAAACAATAATTCACCCCTCCACTTT,CASSLVTNNNSPLHF
TRBV7-9,NA,NA,TRBJ2-7,TGTGCCAGCAGCTTACAGGCGTCCGAGCAGTACTTC,CASSLQASEQYF